The source of this TCR beta chain is a study of T cells in Graves' hyperthyroidism and ophthalmopathy. Study context: Blood was drawn when the patient was first diagnosed and still untreated.

The CDR3 is 14 amino acids. The germline V gene has CDR1 SGDLS and CDR2 YYNGEE. Regions amplified from RNA transcripts were the TCR beta CDR3 regions. First-round RT-PCR with HTBI primers amplified the TCR CDR3 region. TCRdb used MiXCR to reprocess the multiplex PCR reads, holding one entry per CDR3 protein. The table records about 560,000 distinct CDR3 sequences, 15% to 17% of them present only once. Note on this clonotype: One end of the junction does not line up with germline, which may come from a read error.

Sequencing input: blood. This chain joins TRBV9 and TRBJ1-2, with D maybe TRBD1 (6 bases). This clonotype was sampled from a woman aged 25 to 39 with Graves' hyperthyroidism. The DNA of the CDR3 is TGTGCAAGCAGCAGTTCGTCAGGGGCGGGTGGCTACACCTTC. As protein: CASSSSSGAGGYTF.